This T cell receptor (beta chain) was identified in a study of CD8 T cells in ankylosing spondylitis (dated by TCRdb to 2015 to 2018). Background for the entire study: To find TCR variants linked to disease, the study profiled T cell receptor beta repertoires in ankylosing spondylitis patients and healthy donors. In total, the full study cohort was made up of about 110 healthy donors and approximately 24 ankylosing spondylitis patients. Peripheral blood was sampled, and synovial fluid was additionally collected from ankylosing spondylitis patients.

The paper's findings and limits, for the study overall: A CD8+ phenotype was shown by the disease-linked clones, which were found at relatively low frequencies in peripheral blood. According to the report, matched synovial fluid samples from ankylosing spondylitis patients were significantly enriched for the disease-linked clones. A TCR beta motif made up of several highly homologous amino acid variants appeared to be characteristic of blood from ankylosing spondylitis patients. Some TCR beta motif variants had previously been reported in synovial fluid and blood of reactive arthritis patients, which suggested common disease-initiation mechanisms.

This clonotype was found a few times. What this receptor recognizes is not known. There are no base qualities to consult, and no much larger clone falls within one base. The reads were generated on an Illumina HiSeq 2500. TCR beta libraries were prepared by quantitative 5'-RACE with molecular barcodes. Per the authors' processing: Disease-linked TCR variants were identified with a new computational method built on a probabilistic model of VDJ rearrangement. Through fastp at Q25 and MiXCR, TCRdb rebuilt clones from the public reads, retaining in-frame beta chains. Rows with a matching CDR3 protein are joined into one entry that keeps the most common DNA and genes. None of the V and J calls come from the authors' own analysis; TCRdb made them. The sample has 250,000 or so distinct CDR3 sequences on record, 20% to 30% of them singletons. Around 0.64% of the sample is in the top ten clones. Inclusive of the bounding cysteine and phenylalanine, the CDR3 is 12 residues long. Only the CDR3 DNA is retained, 36 bases long and in frame from the first base. V sheds 3 bases and J sheds 5 bases, leaving 10 bases between their ends. CDR1 DFQATT and CDR2 SNEGSKA were looked up in the germline V gene (reference sequence).

The rearrangement combines TRBV20-1 with TRBJ1-2; the D gene identity is not certain. Sequencing used blood, either unsorted or a sorted T cell fraction (not recorded which). This TCR came from a male donor with ankylosing spondylitis or in good health (not recorded which). Read as DNA, the sequence is TGCAGTGCTAGCCGCGGGAATTATGGCTACACCTTC. This yields the protein CSASRGNYGYTF.